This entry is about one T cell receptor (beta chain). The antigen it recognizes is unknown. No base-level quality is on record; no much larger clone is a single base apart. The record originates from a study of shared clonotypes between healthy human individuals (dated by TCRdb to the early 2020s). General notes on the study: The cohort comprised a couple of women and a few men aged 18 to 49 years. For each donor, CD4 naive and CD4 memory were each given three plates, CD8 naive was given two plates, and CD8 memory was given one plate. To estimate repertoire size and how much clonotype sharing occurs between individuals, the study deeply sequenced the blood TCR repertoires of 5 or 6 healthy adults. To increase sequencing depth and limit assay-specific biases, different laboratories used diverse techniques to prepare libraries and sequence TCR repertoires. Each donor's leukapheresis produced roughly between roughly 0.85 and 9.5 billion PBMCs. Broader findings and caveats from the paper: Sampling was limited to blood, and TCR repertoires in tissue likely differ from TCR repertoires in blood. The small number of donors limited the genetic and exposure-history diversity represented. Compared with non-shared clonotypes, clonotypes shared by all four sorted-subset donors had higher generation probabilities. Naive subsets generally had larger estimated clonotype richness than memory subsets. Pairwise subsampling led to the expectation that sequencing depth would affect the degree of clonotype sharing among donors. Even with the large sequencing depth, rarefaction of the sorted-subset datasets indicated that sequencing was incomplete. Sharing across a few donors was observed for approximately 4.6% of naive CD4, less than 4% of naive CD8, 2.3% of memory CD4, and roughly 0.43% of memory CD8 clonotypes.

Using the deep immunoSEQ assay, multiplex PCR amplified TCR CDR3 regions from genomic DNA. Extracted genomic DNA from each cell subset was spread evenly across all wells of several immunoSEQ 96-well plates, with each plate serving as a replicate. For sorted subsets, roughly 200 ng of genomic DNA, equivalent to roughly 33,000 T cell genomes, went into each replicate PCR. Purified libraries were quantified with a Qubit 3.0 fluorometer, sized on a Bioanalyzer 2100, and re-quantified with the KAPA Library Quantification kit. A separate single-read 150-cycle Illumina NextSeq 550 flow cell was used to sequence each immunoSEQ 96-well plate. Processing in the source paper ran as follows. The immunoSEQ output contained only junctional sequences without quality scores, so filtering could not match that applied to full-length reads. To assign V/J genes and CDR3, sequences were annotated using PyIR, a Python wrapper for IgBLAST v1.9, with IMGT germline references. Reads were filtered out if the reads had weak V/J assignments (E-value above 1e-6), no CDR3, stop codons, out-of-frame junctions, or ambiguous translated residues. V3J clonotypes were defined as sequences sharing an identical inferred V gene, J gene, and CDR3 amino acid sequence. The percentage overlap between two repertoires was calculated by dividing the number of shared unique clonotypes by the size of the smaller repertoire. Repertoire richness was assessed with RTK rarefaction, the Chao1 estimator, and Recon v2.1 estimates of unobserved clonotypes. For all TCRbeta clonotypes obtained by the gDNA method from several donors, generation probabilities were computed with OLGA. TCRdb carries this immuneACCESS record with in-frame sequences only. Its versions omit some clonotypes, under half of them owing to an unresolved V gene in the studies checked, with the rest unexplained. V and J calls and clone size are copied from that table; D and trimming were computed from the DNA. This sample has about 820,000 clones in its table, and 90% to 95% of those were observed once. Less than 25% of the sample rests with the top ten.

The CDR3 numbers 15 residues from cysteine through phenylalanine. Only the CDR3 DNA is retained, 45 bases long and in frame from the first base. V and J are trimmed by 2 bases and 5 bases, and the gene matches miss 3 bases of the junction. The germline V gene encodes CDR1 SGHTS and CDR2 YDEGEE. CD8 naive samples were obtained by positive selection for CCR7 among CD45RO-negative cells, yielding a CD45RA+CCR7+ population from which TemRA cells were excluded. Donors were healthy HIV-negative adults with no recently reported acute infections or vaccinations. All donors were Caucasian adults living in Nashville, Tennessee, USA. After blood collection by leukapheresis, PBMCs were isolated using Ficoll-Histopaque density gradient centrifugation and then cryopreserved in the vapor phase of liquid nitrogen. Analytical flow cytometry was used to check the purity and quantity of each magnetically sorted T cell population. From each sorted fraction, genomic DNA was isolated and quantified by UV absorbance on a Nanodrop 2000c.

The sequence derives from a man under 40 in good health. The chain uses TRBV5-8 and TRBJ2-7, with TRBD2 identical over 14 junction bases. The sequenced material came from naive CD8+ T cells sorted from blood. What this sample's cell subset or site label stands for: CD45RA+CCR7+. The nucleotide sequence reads TGTGCCAGCAGCTTAGGGACTAGCGGGGGCGACGAGCAGTACTTC. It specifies CASSLGTSGGDEQYF.